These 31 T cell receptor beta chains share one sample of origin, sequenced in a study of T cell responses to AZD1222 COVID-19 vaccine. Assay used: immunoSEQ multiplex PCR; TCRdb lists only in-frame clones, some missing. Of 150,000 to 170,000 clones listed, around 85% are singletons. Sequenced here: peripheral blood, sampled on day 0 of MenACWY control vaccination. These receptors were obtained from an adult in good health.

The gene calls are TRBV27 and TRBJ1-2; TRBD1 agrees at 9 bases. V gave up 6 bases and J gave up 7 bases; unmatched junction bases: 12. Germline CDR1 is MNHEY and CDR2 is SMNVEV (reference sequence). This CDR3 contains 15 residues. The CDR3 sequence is CASRSLGQGEVGYTF. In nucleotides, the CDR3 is TGTGCCAGCAGATCCCTGGGACAGGGAGAGGTTGGCTACACCTTC.

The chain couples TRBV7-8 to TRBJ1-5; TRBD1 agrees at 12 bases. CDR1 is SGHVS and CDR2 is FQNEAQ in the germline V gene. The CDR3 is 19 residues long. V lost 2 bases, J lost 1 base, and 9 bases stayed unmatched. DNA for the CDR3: TGTGCCAGCAGCTTATCCGGGACAGGGGGCAGGAGGAGCAATCAGCCCCAGCATTTT. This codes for CASSLSGTGGRRSNQPQHF.

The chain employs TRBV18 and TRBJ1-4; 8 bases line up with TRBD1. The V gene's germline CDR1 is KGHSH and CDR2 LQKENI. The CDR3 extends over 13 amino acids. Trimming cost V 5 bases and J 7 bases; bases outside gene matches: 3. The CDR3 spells CASSGQGFEKLFF. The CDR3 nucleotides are TGTGCCAGCTCAGGACAGGGTTTTGAAAAACTGTTTTTT.

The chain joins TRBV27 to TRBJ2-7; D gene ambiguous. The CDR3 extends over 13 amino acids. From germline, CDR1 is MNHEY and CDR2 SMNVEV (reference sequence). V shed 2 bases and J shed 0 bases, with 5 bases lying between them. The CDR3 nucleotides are TGTGCCAGCAGTTTAGCTGTCTCCTACGAGCAGTACTTC. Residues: CASSLAVSYEQYF.

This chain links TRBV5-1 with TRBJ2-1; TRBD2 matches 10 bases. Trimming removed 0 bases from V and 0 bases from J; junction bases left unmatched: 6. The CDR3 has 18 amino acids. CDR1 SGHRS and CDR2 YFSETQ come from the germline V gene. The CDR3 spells CASSLGGLAMSSYNEQFF. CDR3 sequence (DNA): TGCGCCAGCAGCTTGGGGGGACTAGCGATGAGCTCCTACAATGAGCAGTTCTTC.

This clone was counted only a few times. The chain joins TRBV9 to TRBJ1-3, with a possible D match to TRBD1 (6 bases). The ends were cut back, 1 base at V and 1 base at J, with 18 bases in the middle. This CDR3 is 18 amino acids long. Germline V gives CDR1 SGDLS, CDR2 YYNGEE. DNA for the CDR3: TGTGCCAGCAGCGTACTGTCAAGTGGGGGGCTGTCTGGAAACACCATATATTTT. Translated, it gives CASSVLSSGGLSGNTIYF.

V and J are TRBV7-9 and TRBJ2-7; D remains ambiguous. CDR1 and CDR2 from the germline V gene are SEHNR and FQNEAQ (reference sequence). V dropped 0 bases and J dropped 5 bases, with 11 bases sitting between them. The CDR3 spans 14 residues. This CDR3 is CASSLAGPTDEQYV. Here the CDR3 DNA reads TGTGCCAGCAGCTTAGCGGGCCCCACCGACGAGCAGTACGTC.

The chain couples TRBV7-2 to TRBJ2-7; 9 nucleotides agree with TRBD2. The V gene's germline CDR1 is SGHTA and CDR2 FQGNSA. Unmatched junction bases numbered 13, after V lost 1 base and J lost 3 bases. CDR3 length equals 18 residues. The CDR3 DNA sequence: TGTGCCAGCAGCTTAGGCCCCTTGATAGCGGGAGCCTTCTACGAGCAGTACTTC. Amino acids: CASSLGPLIAGAFYEQYF.

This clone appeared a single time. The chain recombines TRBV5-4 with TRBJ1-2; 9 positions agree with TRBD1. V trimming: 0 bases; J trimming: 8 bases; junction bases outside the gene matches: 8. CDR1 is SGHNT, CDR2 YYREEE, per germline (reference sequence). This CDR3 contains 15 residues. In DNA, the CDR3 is TGTGCCAGCAGCTTGGGGGGGACAGGGCTATTGGGCTACACCTTC. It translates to CASSLGGTGLLGYTF.

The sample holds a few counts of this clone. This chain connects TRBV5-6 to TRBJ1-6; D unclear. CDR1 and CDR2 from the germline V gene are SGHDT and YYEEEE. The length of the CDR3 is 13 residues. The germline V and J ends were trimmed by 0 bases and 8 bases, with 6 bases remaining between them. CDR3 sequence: CASSLGQYSPLHF. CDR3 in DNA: TGTGCCAGCAGCTTGGGGCAGTATTCACCCCTCCACTTT.

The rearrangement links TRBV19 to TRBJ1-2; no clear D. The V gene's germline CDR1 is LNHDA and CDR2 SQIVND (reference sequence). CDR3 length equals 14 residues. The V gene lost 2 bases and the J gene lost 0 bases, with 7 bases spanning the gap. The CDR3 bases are TGTGCCAGTAGTATACAGGTGTCTAACTATGGCTACACCTTC. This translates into CASSIQVSNYGYTF.

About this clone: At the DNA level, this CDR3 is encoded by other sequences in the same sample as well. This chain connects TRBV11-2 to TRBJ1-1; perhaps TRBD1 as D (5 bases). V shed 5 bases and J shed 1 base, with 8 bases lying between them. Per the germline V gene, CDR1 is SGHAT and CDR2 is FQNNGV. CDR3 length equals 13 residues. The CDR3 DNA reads TGTGCCAGCAGCGCAGACAGGAACACTGAAGCTTTCTTT. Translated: CASSADRNTEAFF.

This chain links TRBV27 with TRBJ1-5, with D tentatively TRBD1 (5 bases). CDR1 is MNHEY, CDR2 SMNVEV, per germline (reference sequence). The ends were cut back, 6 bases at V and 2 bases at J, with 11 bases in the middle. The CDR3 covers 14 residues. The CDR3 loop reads CASRNVGRNQPQHF. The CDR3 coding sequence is TGTGCCAGCAGGAACGTGGGACGCAATCAGCCCCAGCATTTT.

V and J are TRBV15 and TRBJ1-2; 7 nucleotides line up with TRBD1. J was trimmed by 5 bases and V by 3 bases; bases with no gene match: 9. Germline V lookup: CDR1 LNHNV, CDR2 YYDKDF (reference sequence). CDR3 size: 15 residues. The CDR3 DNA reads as TGTGCCACCAGCAGCTTCCGGGACAGCCCTTATGGCTACACCTTC. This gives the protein CATSSFRDSPYGYTF.

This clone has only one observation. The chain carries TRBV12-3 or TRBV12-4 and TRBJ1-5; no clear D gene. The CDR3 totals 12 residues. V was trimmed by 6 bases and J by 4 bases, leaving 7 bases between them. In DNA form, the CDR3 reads TGTGCCAGCAGGAGACTGAATCAGCCCCAGCATTTT. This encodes CASRRLNQPQHF.

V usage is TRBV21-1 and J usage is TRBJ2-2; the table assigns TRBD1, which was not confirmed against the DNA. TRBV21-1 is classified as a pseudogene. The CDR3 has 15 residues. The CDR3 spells CASSTGGSDTGELFF. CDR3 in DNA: TGTGCCAGCAGCACAGGGGGCTCGGACACCGGGGAGCTGTTTTTT.

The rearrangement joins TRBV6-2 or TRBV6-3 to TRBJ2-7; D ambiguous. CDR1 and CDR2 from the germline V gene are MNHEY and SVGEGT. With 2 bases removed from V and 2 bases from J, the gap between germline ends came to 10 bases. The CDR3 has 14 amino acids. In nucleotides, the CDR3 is TGTGCCAGCAGTTACGACGATGACACCTACGAGCAGTACTTC. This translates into CASSYDDDTYEQYF.

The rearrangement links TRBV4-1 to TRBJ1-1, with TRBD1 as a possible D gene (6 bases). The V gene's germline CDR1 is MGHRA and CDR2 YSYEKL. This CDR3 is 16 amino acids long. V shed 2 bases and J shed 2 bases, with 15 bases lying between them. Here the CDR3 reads CASSQPGTHFNTEAFF. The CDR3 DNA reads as TGCGCCAGCAGCCAACCCGGGACACACTTTAACACTGAAGCTTTCTTT.

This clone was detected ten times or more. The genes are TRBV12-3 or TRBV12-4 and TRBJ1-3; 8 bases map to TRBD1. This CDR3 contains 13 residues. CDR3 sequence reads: CGTGTGSGNTIYF. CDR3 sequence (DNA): TGTGGGACCGGGACAGGCTCTGGAAACACCATATATTTT.

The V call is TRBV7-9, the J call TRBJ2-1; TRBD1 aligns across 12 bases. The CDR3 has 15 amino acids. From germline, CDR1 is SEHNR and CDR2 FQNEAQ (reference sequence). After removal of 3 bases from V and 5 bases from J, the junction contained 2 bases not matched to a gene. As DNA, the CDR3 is TGTGCCAGCAGCTTGGGACAGGGGGCCAACAATGAGCAGTTCTTC. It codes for CASSLGQGANNEQFF.

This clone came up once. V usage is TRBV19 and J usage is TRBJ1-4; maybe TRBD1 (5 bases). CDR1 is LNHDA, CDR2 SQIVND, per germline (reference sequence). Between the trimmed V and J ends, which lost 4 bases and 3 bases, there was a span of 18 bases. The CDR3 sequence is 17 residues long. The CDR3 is CASSTAPRGRANEKLFF. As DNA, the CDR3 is TGTGCCAGTAGTACGGCCCCGAGGGGTCGGGCTAATGAAAAACTGTTTTTT.

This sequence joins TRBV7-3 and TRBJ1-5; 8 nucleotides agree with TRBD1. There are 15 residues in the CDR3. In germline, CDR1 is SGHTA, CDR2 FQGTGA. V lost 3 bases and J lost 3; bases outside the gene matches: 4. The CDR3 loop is CASSLAGGPNQPQHF. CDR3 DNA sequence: TGTGCCAGCAGCTTGGCAGGGGGCCCCAATCAGCCCCAGCATTTT.

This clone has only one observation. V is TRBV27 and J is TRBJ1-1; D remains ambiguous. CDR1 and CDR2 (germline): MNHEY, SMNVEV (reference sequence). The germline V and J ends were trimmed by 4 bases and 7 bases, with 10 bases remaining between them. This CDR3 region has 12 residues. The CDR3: CASSSDWGEAFF. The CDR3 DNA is TGTGCCAGCAGTTCGGACTGGGGTGAAGCTTTCTTT.

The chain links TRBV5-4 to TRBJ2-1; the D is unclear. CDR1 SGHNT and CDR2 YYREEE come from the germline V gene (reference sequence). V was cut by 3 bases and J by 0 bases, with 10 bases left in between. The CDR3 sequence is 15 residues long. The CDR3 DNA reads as TGTGCCAGCAGCTCCCCGGCCAACTCCTACAATGAGCAGTTCTTC. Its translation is CASSSPANSYNEQFF.

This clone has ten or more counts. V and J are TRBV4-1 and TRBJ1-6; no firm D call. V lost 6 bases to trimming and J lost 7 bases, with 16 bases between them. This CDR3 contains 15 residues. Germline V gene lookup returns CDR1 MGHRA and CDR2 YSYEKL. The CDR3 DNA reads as TGCGCCAGCAGGCCAAGCTGGCAGGAGAATTCACCCCTCCACTTT. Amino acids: CASRPSWQENSPLHF.

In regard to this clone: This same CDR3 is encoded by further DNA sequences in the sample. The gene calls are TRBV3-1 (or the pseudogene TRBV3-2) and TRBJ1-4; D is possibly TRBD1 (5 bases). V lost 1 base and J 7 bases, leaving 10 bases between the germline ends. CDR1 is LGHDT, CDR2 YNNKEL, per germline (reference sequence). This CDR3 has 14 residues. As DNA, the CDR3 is TGTGCCAGCAGCCAAGGTGGGGGGGGTGAAAAACTGTTTTTT. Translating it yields CASSQGGGGEKLFF.

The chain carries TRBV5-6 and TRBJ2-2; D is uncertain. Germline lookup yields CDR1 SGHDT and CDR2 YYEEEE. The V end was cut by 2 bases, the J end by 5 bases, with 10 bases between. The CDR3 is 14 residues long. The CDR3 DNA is TGTGCCAGCAGCTTCGGACGGCTAACCGGGGAGCTGTTTTTT. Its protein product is CASSFGRLTGELFF.

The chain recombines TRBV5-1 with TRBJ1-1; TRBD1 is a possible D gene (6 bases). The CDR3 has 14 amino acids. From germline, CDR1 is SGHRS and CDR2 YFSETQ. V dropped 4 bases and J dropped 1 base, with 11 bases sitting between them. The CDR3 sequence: CASSLRQANTEAFF. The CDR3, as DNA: TGCGCCAGCAGCCTGCGACAGGCGAACACTGAAGCTTTCTTT.

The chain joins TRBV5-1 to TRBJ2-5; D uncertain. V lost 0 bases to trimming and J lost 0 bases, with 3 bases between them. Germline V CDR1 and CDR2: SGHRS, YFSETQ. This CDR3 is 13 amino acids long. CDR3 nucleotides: TGCGCCAGCAGCTTGGTTTACCAAGAGACCCAGTACTTC. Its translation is CASSLVYQETQYF.

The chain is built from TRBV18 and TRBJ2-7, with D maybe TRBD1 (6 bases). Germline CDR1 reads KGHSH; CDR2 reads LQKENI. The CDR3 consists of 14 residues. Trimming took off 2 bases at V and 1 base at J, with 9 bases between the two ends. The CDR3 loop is CASSPGGSSYEQYV. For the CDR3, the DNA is TGTGCCAGCTCACCAGGGGGCTCGTCCTACGAGCAGTACGTC.

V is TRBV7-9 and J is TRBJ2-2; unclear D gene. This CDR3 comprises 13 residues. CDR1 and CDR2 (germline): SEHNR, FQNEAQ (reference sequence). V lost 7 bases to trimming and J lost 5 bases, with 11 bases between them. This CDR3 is CASTLKGTGELFF. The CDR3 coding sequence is TGTGCCAGCACCCTGAAGGGTACCGGGGAGCTGTTTTTT.